This T cell receptor beta chain is drawn from a study of OX40 agonist ivuxolimab in advanced cancers. As for the study in general: It was ivuxolimab, an agonistic anti-OX40 (CD134) antibody, that patients were treated with. While on treatment, patients had intravenous ivuxolimab at 0.01 to 10 mg/kg every 2 weeks.

Profiled with immunoSEQ multiplex PCR; TCRdb holds only in-frame clones, not every one. The sample includes 80,000 to 100,000 clones, around nine tenths of them seen just once. A history of autoimmune disease or systemic immunosuppression excluded patients. Germline lookup yields CDR1 MNHEY and CDR2 SVGAGI. The germline V and J ends were trimmed by 2 bases and 5 bases, with 12 bases remaining between them. This CDR3 is built from 14 residues. This receptor was taken from an adult with an advanced solid tumor such as melanoma, head and neck, liver or kidney cancer. The chain has TRBV6-5 and TRBJ2-5; TRBD1 is a possible D gene (5 bases). The material sequenced was CD4+ or CD8+ T cells sorted from blood, taken in a trial of the OX40 agonist ivuxolimab. CDR3: CASSYRDNRETQYF. The CDR3 DNA sequence: TGTGCCAGCAGTTACAGGGATAACAGGGAGACCCAGTACTTC.